This TCR beta chain is drawn from a study of blood T cell repertoires in COVID-19. Overall study: Researchers got acute and convalescent COVID-19 samples from the United States, Italy and Spain. From T cells, B-cell-depleted T cells, or PBMCs came the material, which was cDNA or gDNA.

Study processing details: Estimation of nucleated cell counts was performed using reference gene primer amplification. The assay was immunoSEQ multiplex PCR, and TCRdb's table has in-frame clones only and misses some. The V and J calls and clone size come from that table; D and trimming were worked out from the DNA. The sample includes 220,000 or so clones, around four fifths of them seen just once. The CDR3 sequence is 14 residues long. The V gene end was trimmed by 5 bases and the J gene end by 5 bases; junction bases not matched to a gene: 8. Germline V CDR1 and CDR2: KGHSH, LQKENI. The rearrangement links TRBV18 to TRBJ2-5; 7 bases align to TRBD1. The source is a woman aged 55-69 years who had recovered from COVID-19. The sample comprised peripheral blood. The CDR3, as DNA: TGTGCCAGCTCATACAGGGGTCTCGGGGAGACCCAGTACTTC. Its protein product is CASSYRGLGETQYF.